This is a list of T cell receptor beta chains from one sample in a study of blood T cell repertoires in COVID-19. Using immunoSEQ multiplex PCR, the repertoire was profiled, and TCRdb retains in-frame clones only, with some absent. The table includes a few hundred thousand clones, 88% detected once. Sequenced: peripheral blood. These receptors were taken from a man aged 55 to 70 who had recovered from COVID-19. Each CDR3 is given without its conserved first and last residue. The order of the fields is V gene, J gene, CDR3 protein.

TRBV27	TRBJ2-3	ASNPRQGGLDTQY
TRBV4-1	TRBJ1-3	ASSRTGGDRNTIY
TRBV5-6	TRBJ1-1	ASSLGRGLVTEAF
TRBV18	TRBJ1-4	ASSLSQSEKLF
TRBV27	TRBJ1-2	ATPVSAGGYT
TRBV11-3	TRBJ1-1	ASSREAEAF
TRBV3-1/TRBV3-2	TRBJ2-7	ASSQDPSGGASEQY
TRBV7-2	TRBJ2-5	ASSLRVPMTQY
TRBV29-1	TRBJ2-1	SGITPGQGFYNEQF
TRBV7-9	TRBJ2-3	ASSSSRTDTQY
TRBV7-2	TRBJ2-1	ASSQRGGSYNEQF
TRBV5-1	TRBJ2-3	ASSLQDTQY
TRBV19	TRBJ2-7	ASSSGSSYEQY
TRBV27	TRBJ2-1	ASSLGTSGGYNEQF
TRBV2	TRBJ2-1	ASSSKANSLDNEQF
TRBV7-9	TRBJ2-7	ASSLVSVPYEQY
TRBV6-2/TRBV6-3	TRBJ1-2	ASSYSPSRDRGLGGYT
TRBV6-6	TRBJ1-1	ASSSGSTEAF
TRBV7-6	TRBJ1-6	ASSRWTGDNSPLH
TRBV6-5	TRBJ1-2	ASSSPRLFYGYT
TRBV5-1	TRBJ1-3	ASSLGSVSSGNTIY
TRBV6-5	TRBJ1-1	ASSYLGTGKNTEAF
TRBV6-5	TRBJ2-5	ASSLRPEGTQY
TRBV7-6	TRBJ2-3	ASSPRTSGGDISTDTQY
TRBV29-1	TRBJ1-1	SANPGTGLPEAF